This T cell receptor (beta chain) was sequenced for a study of blood T cell repertoires in COVID-19. About the study: From the United States, Italy and Spain came samples of acute and convalescent COVID-19. T cells, B-cell-depleted T cells, or PBMCs supplied cDNA or gDNA.

Germline V CDR1 and CDR2: LNHDA, SQIVND (reference sequence). Trimming removed 4 bases at V and 7 bases at J, with 11 bases between. The CDR3 totals 13 residues. Source study methods: It was from reference gene primer amplification that nucleated cell counts were estimated. Clones were read by immunoSEQ multiplex PCR, and TCRdb kept only the in-frame ones, dropping some. V, J and clone size are taken as reported in that table, and D and trimming were inferred from the DNA itself. This table has more than 85,000 clones, nearly 90% appearing once. The sequence came from a man in his sixties or seventies with acute or convalescent COVID-19. The material sequenced was peripheral blood. The J gene is TRBJ2-1, the V gene TRBV19, with D unresolved. CDR3 in amino acids: CASSTTHRNEQFF. The CDR3 DNA reads as TGTGCCAGTAGTACGACACATCGTAATGAGCAGTTCTTC.